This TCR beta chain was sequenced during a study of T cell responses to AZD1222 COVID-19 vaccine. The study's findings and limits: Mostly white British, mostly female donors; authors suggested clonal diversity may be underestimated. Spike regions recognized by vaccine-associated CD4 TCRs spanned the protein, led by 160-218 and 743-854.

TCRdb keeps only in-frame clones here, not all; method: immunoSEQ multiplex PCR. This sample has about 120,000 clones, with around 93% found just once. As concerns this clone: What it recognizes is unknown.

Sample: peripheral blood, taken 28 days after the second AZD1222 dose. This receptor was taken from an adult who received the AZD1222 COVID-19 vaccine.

CDR3 coding DNA: TGTGCCAGTAGTATAGAGGGACAGAAGCAGTTCTTC. This sequence encodes CASSIEGQKQFF. The rearrangement joins TRBV19 to TRBJ2-1, with 7 bases matching TRBD1. The CDR3 consists of 12 residues. V was pared by 0 bases and J by 11 bases, with 1 base of the junction left unmatched. Germline assignment: CDR1 LNHDA and CDR2 SQIVND (reference sequence).